The present entry profiles one T cell receptor (beta chain) with its context. This specimen comes from a study of blood T cell repertoires in COVID-19. Study overall: PBMCs, B-cell-depleted T cells, or T cells were the source of the cDNA or gDNA that made up the material.

Here immunoSEQ multiplex PCR was the method, and the copy in TCRdb shows in-frame clones only, minus some. The sample has around 140,000 clones; roughly 84% are singletons. The sequence was obtained from a young man with COVID-19, enrolled during active disease. Sequences were obtained from peripheral blood.

In nucleotides, the CDR3 is TGTGCCAGCAGTAGACGACGGGGGCAGCCCCAGCATTTT. It encodes CASSRRRGQPQHF. The chain joins TRBV6-5 to TRBJ1-5; D is perhaps TRBD1 (5 bases). The CDR3 spans 13 residues. Trimming removed 5 bases from V and 7 bases from J, with 12 bases in between. CDR1 MNHEY and CDR2 SVGAGI come from the germline V gene.